The rows below give T cell receptor beta chains drawn from one sample of a study of blood T cell repertoires in COVID-19. TCRdb's table, derived via immunoSEQ multiplex PCR, lists solely in-frame clones and lacks some. The sample yields about 39,000 clones, about 94% seen once. Input material: peripheral blood. These receptor sequences come from a human donor with active COVID-19. The donor label of this sample is uncertain. Both conserved end residues are part of each CDR3. D genes are given only for firm matches. Size values are once, few and many counts, or a class for expanded clones, and some rows have none.

DNA	CDR3	D	V	J	size
TGTGCCAGCAGCAGTAGGGGCTCTGGAAACACCATATATTTT	CASSSRGSGNTIYF	-	TRBV9	TRBJ1-3	-
TGTGCCAGCAGCTTAGGACGGGGAAATGAAAAACTGTTTTTT	CASSLGRGNEKLFF	-	TRBV7-2	TRBJ1-4	-
TGTGCCAGCAGCCCCAATCCCGGGACAGGGGCATACGAGCAGTACTTC	CASSPNPGTGAYEQYF	TRBD1	TRBV11-2	TRBJ2-7	-
TGTGCCAGCAGACGACAGGGAGATGGAGTAAATTCACCCCTCCACTTT	CASRRQGDGVNSPLHF	TRBD1	TRBV28	TRBJ1-6	-
TGTGCCACCTCTCCTCAGGGAAGGTCTGGAAACACCATATATTTT	CATSPQGRSGNTIYF	-	TRBV10-3	TRBJ1-3	-
TGTGCCACCAGCAGAGATCTCCAGGGGGGAAAACTGTTTTTT	CATSRDLQGGKLFF	TRBD1	TRBV15	TRBJ1-4	-
TGCGCCAGCAGCCGGATGGGACAGGGGGCCTACAATGAGCAGTTCTTC	CASSRMGQGAYNEQFF	TRBD1	TRBV4-1	TRBJ2-1	-
TGCAGTGCTAGTACCGACAGGGGGGGTATGGGCGAGCAGTACTTC	CSASTDRGGMGEQYF	TRBD1	TRBV20-1	TRBJ2-7	-
TGTGCCAGCAGCTTGGGTGGCAGGGAAGAGACCCAGTACTTC	CASSLGGREETQYF	-	TRBV5-4	TRBJ2-5	-
TGCGCCAGCAGCTTTCGGGGGACGAACACTGAAGCTTTCTTT	CASSFRGTNTEAFF	-	TRBV5-1	TRBJ1-1	-
TGTGCTAGTGGTTTGGGTCAGAACACTGAAGCTTTCTTT	CASGLGQNTEAFF	-	TRBV12-5	TRBJ1-1	once
TGTGCCAGCAGCTTAGGGACTAGCGGAGTAACTAGCACAGATACGCAGTATTTT	CASSLGTSGVTSTDTQYF	TRBD2	TRBV7-2	TRBJ2-3	-
TGTGCCAGCAGTGAGTCAGGGACAGTGAATGAAAAACTGTTTTTT	CASSESGTVNEKLFF	TRBD1	TRBV6-4	TRBJ1-4	-
TGTGCCAGCAGCCCCAGACCAAGCGGTGAGCAGTTCTTC	CASSPRPSGEQFF	-	TRBV12-3/TRBV12-4	TRBJ2-1	-
TGCGCCAGCAGCCCCCGAACCGAGTACTATGGCTACACCTTC	CASSPRTEYYGYTF	-	TRBV5-1	TRBJ1-2	-
TGTGCCAGCAGCTTTGGACAGGGAGGAGAGCAGTACTTC	CASSFGQGGEQYF	TRBD1	TRBV7-7	TRBJ2-7	-
TGCGCCAGCAGCCAAGGGCCCCGACCCGTAGGGGTGGGTGAAAAACTGTTTTTT	CASSQGPRPVGVGEKLFF	-	TRBV4-1	TRBJ1-4	few
TGTGCCATCAGGGATTTGGGTCGGGAGTCAAATGAGCAGTTCTTC	CAIRDLGRESNEQFF	-	TRBV10-3	TRBJ2-1	-
TGCAGCGTTGAAGATCCAGGGGCTATGAACGGCTACACCTTC	CSVEDPGAMNGYTF	-	TRBV29-1	TRBJ1-2	-
TGTGCCAGCAGCCCCGCAGGTCGGGGGATCACCGGGGAGCTGTTTTTT	CASSPAGRGITGELFF	-	TRBV7-6	TRBJ2-2	-
TGTGCCAGCAGTTTCGGTGGTGGCACAGATACGCAGTATTTT	CASSFGGGTDTQYF	-	TRBV27	TRBJ2-3	-
TGTGCCAGCAGCGTAGATGGGGCGGGAGTACGTGAGGGCAATGAGCAGTTCTTC	CASSVDGAGVREGNEQFF	TRBD2	TRBV9	TRBJ2-1	-
TGTGCCACCAGTGACTCCTACCCGCCCCAGCATTTT	CATSDSYPPQHF	-	TRBV24-1	TRBJ1-5	once
TGCGCCAGCAGTCAGAGAACGAACACCGGGGAGCTGTTTTTT	CASSQRTNTGELFF	-	TRBV23-1	TRBJ2-2	-
TGTGCCAGCAGTACCTCGGGGGACAGTTATGAAAAACTGTTTTTT	CASSTSGDSYEKLFF	TRBD1	TRBV5-4	TRBJ1-4	-
TGTGCCAGCAGAGCCGGGACAGATTATGGCTACACCTTC	CASRAGTDYGYTF	TRBD1	TRBV6-4	TRBJ1-2	-
TGCGCCAGCAGGAAACCGGAGGGCCGGGGGACTTACACAGATACGCAGTATTTT	CASRKPEGRGTYTDTQYF	-	TRBV5-1	TRBJ2-3	-
TGTGCCAGCAGCGAGCCAATAGAACTAGCGGGGGGGTACAATGAGCAGTTCTTC	CASSEPIELAGGYNEQFF	-	TRBV21-1	TRBJ2-1	-
TGTGCCAGCAGCCCAAACGGCCGACTGGAACAAGAGACCCAGTACTTC	CASSPNGRLEQETQYF	-	TRBV7-8	TRBJ2-5	-
TGTGCCAGCACCACCCTGGGGGGAGGTGGAGAGACCCAGTACTTC	CASTTLGGGGETQYF	-	TRBV2	TRBJ2-5	-
TGCGCCAGCAGCTTCCTTACAGTCCAAGAGACCCAGTACTTC	CASSFLTVQETQYF	-	TRBV5-1	TRBJ2-5	-